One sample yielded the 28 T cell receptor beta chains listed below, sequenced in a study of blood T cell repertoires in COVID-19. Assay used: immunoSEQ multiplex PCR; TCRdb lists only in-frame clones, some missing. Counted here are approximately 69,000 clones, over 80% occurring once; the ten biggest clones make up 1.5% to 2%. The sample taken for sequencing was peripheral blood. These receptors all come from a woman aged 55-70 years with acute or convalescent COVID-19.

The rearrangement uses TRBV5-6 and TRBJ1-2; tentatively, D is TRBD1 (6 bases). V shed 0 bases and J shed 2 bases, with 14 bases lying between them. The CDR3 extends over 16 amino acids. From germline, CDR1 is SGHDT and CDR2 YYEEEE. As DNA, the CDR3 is TGTGCCAGCAGCTTGGTCTTGGGACATATCAACTATGGCTACACCTTC. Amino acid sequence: CASSLVLGHINYGYTF. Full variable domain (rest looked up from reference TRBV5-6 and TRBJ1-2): DAGVTQSPTHLIKTRGQQVTLRCSPKSGHDTVSWYQQALGQGPQFIFQYYEEEERQRGNFPDRFSGHQFPNYSSELNVNALLLGDSALYLCASSLVLGHINYGYTFGSGTRLTVV.

DNA of the CDR3: TGTGCCAGCAGCTTGCGGGACAGGGCTATCAATCAGCCCCAGCATTTT. Translated: CASSLRDRAINQPQHF. The V and J genes are TRBV5-8 and TRBJ1-5, with 9 bases lining up with TRBD1. V shed 1 base, J shed 3 bases, and the junction held 5 bases outside the gene matches. CDR3 length equals 16 residues. Germline V gives CDR1 SGHTS, CDR2 YDEGEE.

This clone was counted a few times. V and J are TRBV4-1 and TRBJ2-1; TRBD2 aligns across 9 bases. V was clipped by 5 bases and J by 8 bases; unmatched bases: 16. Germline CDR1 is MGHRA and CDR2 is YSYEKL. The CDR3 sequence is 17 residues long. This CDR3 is CASSTPSRLAGFDEQFF. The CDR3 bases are TGCGCCAGCAGCACCCCCTCGAGGCTAGCGGGGTTTGATGAGCAGTTCTTC.

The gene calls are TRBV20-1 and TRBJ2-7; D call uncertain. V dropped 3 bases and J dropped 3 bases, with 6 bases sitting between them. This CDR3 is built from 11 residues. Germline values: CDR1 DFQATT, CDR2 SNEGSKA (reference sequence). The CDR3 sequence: CSASRSYEQYF. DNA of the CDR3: TGCAGTGCTAGCCGCAGCTACGAGCAGTACTTC.

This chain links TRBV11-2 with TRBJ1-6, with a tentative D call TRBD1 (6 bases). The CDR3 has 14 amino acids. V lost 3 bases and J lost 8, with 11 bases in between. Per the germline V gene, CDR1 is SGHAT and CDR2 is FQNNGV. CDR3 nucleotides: TGTGCCAGCAGCTTTACAGGGTCTGATTCACCCCTCCACTTT. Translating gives CASSFTGSDSPLHF.

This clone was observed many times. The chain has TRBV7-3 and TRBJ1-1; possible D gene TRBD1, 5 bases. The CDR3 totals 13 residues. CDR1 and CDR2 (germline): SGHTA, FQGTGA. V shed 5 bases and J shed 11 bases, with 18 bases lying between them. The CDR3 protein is CASSPKRGGMAFF. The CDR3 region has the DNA TGTGCCAGCAGCCCCAAACGTGGGGGGATGGCTTTCTTT.

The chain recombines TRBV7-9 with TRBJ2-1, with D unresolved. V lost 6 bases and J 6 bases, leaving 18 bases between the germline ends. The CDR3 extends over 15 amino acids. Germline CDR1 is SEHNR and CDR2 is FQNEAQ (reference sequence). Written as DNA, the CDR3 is TGTGCCAGCAGGCAGTTGAATAGCCCCGCCAATGAGCAGTTCTTC. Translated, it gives CASRQLNSPANEQFF.

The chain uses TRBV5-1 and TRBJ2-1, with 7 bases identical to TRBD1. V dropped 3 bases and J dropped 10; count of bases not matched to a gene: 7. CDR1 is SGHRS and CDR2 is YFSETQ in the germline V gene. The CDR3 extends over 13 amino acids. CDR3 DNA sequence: TGCGCCAGCAGCTCATTAGACAGGGAGGAGCAGTTCTTC. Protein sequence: CASSSLDREEQFF.

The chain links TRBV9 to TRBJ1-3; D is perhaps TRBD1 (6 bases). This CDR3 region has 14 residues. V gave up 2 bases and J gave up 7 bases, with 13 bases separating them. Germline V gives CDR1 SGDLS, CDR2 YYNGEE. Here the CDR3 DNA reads TGTGCCAGCAGCGTTAGGGACACACATAACACCATATATTTT. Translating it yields CASSVRDTHNTIYF.

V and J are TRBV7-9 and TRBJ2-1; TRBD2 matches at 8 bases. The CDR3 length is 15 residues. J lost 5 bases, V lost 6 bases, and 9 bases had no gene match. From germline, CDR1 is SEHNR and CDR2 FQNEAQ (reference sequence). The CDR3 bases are TGTGCCAGCAGATCACTAGCGGAAATTAACAATGAGCAGTTCTTC. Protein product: CASRSLAEINNEQFF.

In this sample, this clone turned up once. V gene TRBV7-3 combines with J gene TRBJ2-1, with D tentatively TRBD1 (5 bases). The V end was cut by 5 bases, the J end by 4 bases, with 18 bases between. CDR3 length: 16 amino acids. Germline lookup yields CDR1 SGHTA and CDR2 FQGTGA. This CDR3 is CASSPTVSVRYNEQFF. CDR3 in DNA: TGTGCCAGCAGCCCGACAGTATCCGTCCGATACAATGAGCAGTTCTTC. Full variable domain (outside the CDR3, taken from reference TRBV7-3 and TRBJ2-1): GAGVSQTPSNKVTEKGKYVELRCDPISGHTALYWYRQSLGQGPEFLIYFQGTGAADDSGLPNDRFFAVRPEGSVSTLKIQRTERGDSAVYLCASSPTVSVRYNEQFFGPGTRLTVL.

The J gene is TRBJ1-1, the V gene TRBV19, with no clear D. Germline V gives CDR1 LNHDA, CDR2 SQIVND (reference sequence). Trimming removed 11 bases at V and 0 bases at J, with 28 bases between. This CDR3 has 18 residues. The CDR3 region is CAASRAKDPTGMNTEAFF. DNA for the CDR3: TGTGCCGCGTCCCGGGCTAAAGATCCCACGGGAATGAACACTGAAGCTTTCTTT.

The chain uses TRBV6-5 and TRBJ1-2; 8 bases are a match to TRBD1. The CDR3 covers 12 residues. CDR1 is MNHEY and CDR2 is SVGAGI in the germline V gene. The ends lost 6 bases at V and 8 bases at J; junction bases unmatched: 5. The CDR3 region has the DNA TGTGCCAGCAGCGACAGGGGAATGGGCTACACCTTC. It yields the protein CASSDRGMGYTF.

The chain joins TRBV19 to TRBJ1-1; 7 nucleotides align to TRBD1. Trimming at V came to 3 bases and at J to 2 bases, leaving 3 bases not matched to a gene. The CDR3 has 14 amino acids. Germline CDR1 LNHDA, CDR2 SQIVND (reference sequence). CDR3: CASSITGVNTEAFF. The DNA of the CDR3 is TGTGCCAGTAGTATCACAGGGGTAAACACTGAAGCTTTCTTT. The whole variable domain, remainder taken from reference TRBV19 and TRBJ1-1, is DGGITQSPKYLFRKEGQNVTLSCEQNLNHDAMYWYRQDPGQGLRLIYYSQIVNDFQKGDIAEGYSVSREKKESFPLTVTSAQKNPTAFYLCASSITGVNTEAFFGQGTRLTVV.

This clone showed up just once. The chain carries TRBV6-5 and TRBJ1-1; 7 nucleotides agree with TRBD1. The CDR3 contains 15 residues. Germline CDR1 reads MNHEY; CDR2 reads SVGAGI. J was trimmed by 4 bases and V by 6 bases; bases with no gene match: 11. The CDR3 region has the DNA TGTGCCAGCAGACTCAACAGACAGGGTTTCACTGAAGCTTTCTTT. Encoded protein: CASRLNRQGFTEAFF.

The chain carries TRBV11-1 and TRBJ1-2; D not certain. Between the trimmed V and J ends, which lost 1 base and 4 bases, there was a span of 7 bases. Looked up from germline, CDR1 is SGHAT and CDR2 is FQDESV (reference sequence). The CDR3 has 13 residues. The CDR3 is CASSLDSGYGYTF. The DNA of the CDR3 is TGTGCCAGCAGCTTAGATAGTGGCTATGGCTACACCTTC.

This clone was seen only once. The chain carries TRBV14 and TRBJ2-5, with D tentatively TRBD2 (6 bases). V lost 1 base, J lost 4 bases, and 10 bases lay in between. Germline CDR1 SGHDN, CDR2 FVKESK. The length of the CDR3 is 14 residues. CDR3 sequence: CASSQVGRGETQYF. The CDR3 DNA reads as TGTGCCAGCAGCCAAGTCGGGCGGGGAGAGACCCAGTACTTC.

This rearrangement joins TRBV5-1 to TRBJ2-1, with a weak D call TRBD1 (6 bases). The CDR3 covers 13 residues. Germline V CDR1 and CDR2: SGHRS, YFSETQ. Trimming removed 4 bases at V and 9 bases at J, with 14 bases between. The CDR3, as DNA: TGCGCCAGCAGCGACAACAGGGTTTTTGAGCAGTTCTTC. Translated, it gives CASSDNRVFEQFF.

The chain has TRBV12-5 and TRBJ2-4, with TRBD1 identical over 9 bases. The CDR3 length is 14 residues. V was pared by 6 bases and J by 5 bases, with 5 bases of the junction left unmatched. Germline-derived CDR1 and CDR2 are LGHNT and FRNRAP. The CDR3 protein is CASGRNRGQNIQYF. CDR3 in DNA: TGTGCTAGTGGCCGGAACAGGGGGCAAAACATTCAGTACTTC.

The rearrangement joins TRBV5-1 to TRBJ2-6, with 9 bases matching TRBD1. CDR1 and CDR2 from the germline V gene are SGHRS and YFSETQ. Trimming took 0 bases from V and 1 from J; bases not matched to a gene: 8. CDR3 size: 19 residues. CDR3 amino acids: CASSLGMGQGYSGANVLTF. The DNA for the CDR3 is TGCGCCAGCAGCTTGGGCATGGGACAGGGTTATTCTGGGGCCAACGTCCTGACTTTC.

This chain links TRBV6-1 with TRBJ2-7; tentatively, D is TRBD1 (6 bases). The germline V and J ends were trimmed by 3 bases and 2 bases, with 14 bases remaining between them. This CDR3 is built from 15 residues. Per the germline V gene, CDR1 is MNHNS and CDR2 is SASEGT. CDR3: CASSDPDRLTYEQYF. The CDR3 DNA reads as TGTGCCAGCAGTGACCCGGACAGACTTACCTACGAGCAGTACTTC.

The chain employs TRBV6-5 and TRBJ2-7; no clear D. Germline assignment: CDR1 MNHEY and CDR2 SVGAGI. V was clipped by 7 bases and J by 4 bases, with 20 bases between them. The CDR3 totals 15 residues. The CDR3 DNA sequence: TGTGCCAGCAACCCACAACAGATTATAGGTTACGAGCAGTACTTC. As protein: CASNPQQIIGYEQYF.

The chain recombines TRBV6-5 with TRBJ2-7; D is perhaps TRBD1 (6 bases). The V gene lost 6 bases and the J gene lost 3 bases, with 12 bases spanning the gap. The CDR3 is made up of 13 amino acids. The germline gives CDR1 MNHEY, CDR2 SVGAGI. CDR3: CASSGQLIYEQYF. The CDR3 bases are TGTGCCAGCAGCGGACAGTTAATCTACGAGCAGTACTTC.

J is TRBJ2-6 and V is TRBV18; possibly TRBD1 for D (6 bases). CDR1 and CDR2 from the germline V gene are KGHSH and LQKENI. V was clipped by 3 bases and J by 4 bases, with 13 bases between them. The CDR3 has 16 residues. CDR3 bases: TGTGCCAGCTCACCCCCCACAGGGTACGGGGCCAACGTCCTGACTTTC. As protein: CASSPPTGYGANVLTF.

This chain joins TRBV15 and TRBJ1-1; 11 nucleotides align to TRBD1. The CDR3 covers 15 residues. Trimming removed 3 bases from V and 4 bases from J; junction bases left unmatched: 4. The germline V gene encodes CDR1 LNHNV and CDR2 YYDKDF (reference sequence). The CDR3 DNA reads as TGTGCCACCAGCAGGGGGACAGGGGGACTCACTGAAGCTTTCTTT. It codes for CATSRGTGGLTEAFF.

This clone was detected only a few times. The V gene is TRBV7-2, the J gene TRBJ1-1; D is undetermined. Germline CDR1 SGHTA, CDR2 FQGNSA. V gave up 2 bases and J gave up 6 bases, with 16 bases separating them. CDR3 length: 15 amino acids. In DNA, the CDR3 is TGTGCCAGCAGCTTAAATCCGGGAGCCGAAGCTGAAGCTTTCTTT. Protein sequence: CASSLNPGAEAEAFF.

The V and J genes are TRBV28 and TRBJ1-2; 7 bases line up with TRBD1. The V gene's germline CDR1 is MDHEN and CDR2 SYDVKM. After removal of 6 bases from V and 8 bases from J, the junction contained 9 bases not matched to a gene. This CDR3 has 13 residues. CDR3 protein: CASRNTGVRGYTF. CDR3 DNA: TGTGCCAGCAGAAATACAGGGGTGAGGGGCTACACCTTC.

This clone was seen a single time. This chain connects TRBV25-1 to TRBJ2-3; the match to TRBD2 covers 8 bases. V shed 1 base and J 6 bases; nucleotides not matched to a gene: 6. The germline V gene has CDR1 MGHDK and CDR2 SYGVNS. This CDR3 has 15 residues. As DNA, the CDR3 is TGTGCCAGCAGTGAATTGGGGGCTAGCGGGGATACGCAGTATTTT. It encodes CASSELGASGDTQYF.